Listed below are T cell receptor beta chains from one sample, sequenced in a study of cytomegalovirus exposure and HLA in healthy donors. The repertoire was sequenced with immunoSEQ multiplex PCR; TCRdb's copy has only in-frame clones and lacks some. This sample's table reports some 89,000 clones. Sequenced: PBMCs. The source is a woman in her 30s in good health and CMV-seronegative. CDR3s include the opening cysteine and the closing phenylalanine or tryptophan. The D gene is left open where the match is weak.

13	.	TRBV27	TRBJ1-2	TGTGCCAGCAGTTGGGCAGCCGACTATGGCTACACCTTC	CASSWAADYGYTF
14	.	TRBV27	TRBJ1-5	TGTGCCAGCAGTTTCGGAGGGAAAAATCAGCCCCAGCATTTT	CASSFGGKNQPQHF
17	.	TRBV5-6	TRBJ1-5	TGTGCCAGCGGGATACGTCAAGGGCAGGGCCTCAATCAGCCCCAGCATTTT	CASGIRQGQGLNQPQHF
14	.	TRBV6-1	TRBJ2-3	TGTGCCAGCACCTCGGGGTCGGTGGCGGATACGCAGTATTTT	CASTSGSVADTQYF
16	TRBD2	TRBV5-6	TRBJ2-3	TGTGCCAGCAGCTTGGACACTAGCGGGGTCACAGATACGCAGTATTTT	CASSLDTSGVTDTQYF
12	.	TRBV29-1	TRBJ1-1	TGCAGCGTTCGACAGCGGGGCCATGAAGCTTTCTTT	CSVRQRGHEAFF
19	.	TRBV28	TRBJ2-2	TGTGCCAGCAGTTTAAGTCGGTTAGGGGGGGGCGAAGGACCCGGGGAGCTGTTTTTT	CASSLSRLGGGEGPGELFF
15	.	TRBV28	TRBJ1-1	TGTGCCAGCAGAACAACCCGGGGGACGAACACTGAAGCTTTCTTT	CASRTTRGTNTEAFF
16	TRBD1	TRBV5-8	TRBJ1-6	TGTGCCAGCAGCCTGAGGGGGGACAGGCTCAATTCACCCCTCCACTTT	CASSLRGDRLNSPLHF
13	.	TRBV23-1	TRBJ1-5	TGCGCCAGACTTATCCCTTGTAATCAGCCCCAGCATTTT	CARLIPCNQPQHF
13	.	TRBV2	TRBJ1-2	TGTGCCAGCAGCGAATTGAGGGACTATGGCTACACCTTC	CASSELRDYGYTF
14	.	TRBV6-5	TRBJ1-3	TGTGCCAGCAGTATAACAGACTCTGGAAACACCATATATTTT	CASSITDSGNTIYF
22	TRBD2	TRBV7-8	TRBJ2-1	TGTGCCAGCAGCTTAAGGATCGGTTTGGGGGGACTAGCGGGGAGCTCCTACAATGAGCAGTTCTTC	CASSLRIGLGGLAGSSYNEQFF
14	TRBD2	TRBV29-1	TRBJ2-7	TGCAGCGTGATGGGAGCGGGGGGATCCTACGAGCAGTACTTC	CSVMGAGGSYEQYF
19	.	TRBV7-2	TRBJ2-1	TGTGCCAGCAGCTTAGCGAGGGATAGCGGTTTAAGCTCCTACAATGAGCAGTTCTTC	CASSLARDSGLSSYNEQFF
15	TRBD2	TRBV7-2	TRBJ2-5	TGTGCCAGCAGCTTAGGCGGGAGGGCCGAGGAGACCCAGTACTTC	CASSLGGRAEETQYF
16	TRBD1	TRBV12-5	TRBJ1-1	TGTGCTAGTGGTTTGTTTCTTCAGGGGGGGAACACTGAAGCTTTCTTT	CASGLFLQGGNTEAFF
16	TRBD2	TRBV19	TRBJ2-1	TGTGCCAGTAGTTCAGGACTAGCGAATTCCTACAATGAGCAGTTCTTC	CASSSGLANSYNEQFF
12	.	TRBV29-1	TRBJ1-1	TGCAGCGGCAGGGACGGGGGCACTGAAGCTTTCTTT	CSGRDGGTEAFF
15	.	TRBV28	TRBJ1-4	TGTGCCAGCAGCCAAAGGGGAGGGGTAGAGGAAAAACTGTTTTTT	CASSQRGGVEEKLFF
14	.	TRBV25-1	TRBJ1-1	TGTGCCAGTTCCTGGCGGGGGGGCGGCACTGAAGCTTTCTTT	CASSWRGGGTEAFF
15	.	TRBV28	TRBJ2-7	TGTGCCAGCAGCCACCGGGACAAAATAATCGGGGAGCAGTACTTC	CASSHRDKIIGEQYF
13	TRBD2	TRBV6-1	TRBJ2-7	TGTGCAAGCGGGCGGGAGGGTACCTACGAGCAGTACTTC	CASGREGTYEQYF
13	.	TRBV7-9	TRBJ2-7	TGTGCCAGCAGCGTACAGGAATTTGGCGAGCAGTACTTC	CASSVQEFGEQYF
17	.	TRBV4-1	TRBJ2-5	TGCGCCAGCAGCCAAAGGGGGGGGGCCCAAGGGACAGAGACCCAGTACTTC	CASSQRGGAQGTETQYF
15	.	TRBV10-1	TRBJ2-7	TGCGCCAGCAGTAAAGAGGCACGGGGATCCTACGAGCAGTACTTC	CASSKEARGSYEQYF
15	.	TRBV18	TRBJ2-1	TGTGCCAGCTCACCAATTCCCCAGGTATACAATGAGCAGTTCTTC	CASSPIPQVYNEQFF
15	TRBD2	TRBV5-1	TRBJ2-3	TGCGCCAGCAGTTATTTAGCGGGGGCGGGAGATACGCAGTATTTT	CASSYLAGAGDTQYF
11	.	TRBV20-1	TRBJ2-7	TGCAGTGCTTGGAGCTCCTACGAGCAGTACTTC	CSAWSSYEQYF
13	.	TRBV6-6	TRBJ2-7	TGTGCCAGCAGTTACCAGACAGGTCGCGAGCAGTACTTC	CASSYQTGREQYF
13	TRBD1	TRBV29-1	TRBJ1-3	TGCAGCGTTACCGACAGGGCTGGAAACACCATATATTTT	CSVTDRAGNTIYF
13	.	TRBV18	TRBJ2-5	TGTGCCAGCTCACCACGCAGAGGAGAGACCCAGTACTTC	CASSPRRGETQYF
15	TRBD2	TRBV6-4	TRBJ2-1	TGTGCCAGCAGTGATAGCGGGGCGGCCTACAATGAGCAGTTCTTC	CASSDSGAAYNEQFF
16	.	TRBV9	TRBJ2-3	TGTGCCAGCAGCCTAGAGGGAGCGCCACACACAGATACGCAGTATTTT	CASSLEGAPHTDTQYF
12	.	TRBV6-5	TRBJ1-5	TGTGCCAGCAGCAGGCCGAATCAGCCCCAGCATTTT	CASSRPNQPQHF
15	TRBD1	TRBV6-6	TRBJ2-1	TGTGCCAGCACCGAACCGGGACAGGGGAGCTATGAGCAGTTCTTC	CASTEPGQGSYEQFF
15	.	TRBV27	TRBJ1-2	TGTGCCAGCAGTTTAAGTGGACAACCACGCTATGGCTACACCTTC	CASSLSGQPRYGYTF
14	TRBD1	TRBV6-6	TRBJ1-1	TGTGCCAGCAGTCGAGGGACAGGGAACACTGAAGCTTTCTTT	CASSRGTGNTEAFF
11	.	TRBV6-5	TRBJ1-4	TGTGCCAGCATCCACATTGAAAAACTGTTTTTT	CASIHIEKLFF
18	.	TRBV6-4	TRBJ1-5	TGTGCCAGCAGTCTCCGTGGCAGGGGATCGGTTTACAATCAGCCCCAGCATTTT	CASSLRGRGSVYNQPQHF
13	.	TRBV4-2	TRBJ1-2	TGTGCCAGCAGCCAAGACAGGTCGGATGGCTACACCTTC	CASSQDRSDGYTF
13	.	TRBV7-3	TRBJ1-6	TGTGCCAGCAGCATTACAGATAATTCACCCCTCCACTTT	CASSITDNSPLHF